These 5 T cell receptor beta chains came from one sample sequenced in a study of Graves' ophthalmopathy and Graves' hyperthyroidism. Amplification of the TCR beta CDR3 regions used RNA transcripts (as template). The first round was an RT-PCR with HTBI primers, and the second round was a multiplex PCR. TCRdb processed the multiplex PCR reads anew with MiXCR; each CDR3 protein has one entry. The sample carries around 1.1 million distinct CDR3 sequences, about 38% recorded once. Input material: peripheral blood or thyroid tissue (not recorded which). The receptors here all came from an adult man with Graves' hyperthyroidism.

The chain employs TRBV15 and TRBJ2-7, with D perhaps assigned TRBD1 or TRBD2 (5 bases each). This CDR3 spans 12 amino acids. The germline V and J ends were trimmed by 5 bases and 6 bases, with 11 bases remaining between them. The V gene's germline CDR1 is LNHNV and CDR2 YYDKDF (reference sequence). The DNA for the CDR3 is TGTGCCACCAGCCCCGGGACGCGCGAGCAGTACTTC. It translates to CATSPGTREQYF.

The gene calls are TRBV7-3 and TRBJ2-7; D remains ambiguous. CDR3 size: 13 residues. Germline CDR1 reads SGHTA; CDR2 reads FQGTGA. V lost 3 bases and J 2 bases, leaving 8 bases between the germline ends. CDR3 protein: CASSFQETYEQYF. The CDR3 region has the DNA TGTGCCAGCAGCTTCCAGGAGACCTACGAGCAGTACTTC.

This clonotype occurred many times. This sequence joins TRBV19 and TRBJ1-2; D not resolved. Germline assignment: CDR1 LNHDA and CDR2 SQIVND (reference sequence). This CDR3 is 13 amino acids long. The V end was cut by 5 bases, the J end by 0 bases, with 7 bases between. This chain's CDR3 is CASSQDPNYGYTF. The CDR3 DNA is TGTGCCAGTAGTCAGGATCCTAACTATGGCTACACCTTC.

This clonotype was detected many times. This sequence joins TRBV15 and TRBJ2-7, with TRBD2 identical over 8 bases. The length of the CDR3 is 13 residues. Germline V CDR1 and CDR2: LNHNV, YYDKDF (reference sequence). V shed 5 bases and J 3 bases; nucleotides not matched to a gene: 3. This chain's CDR3 is CATSGTRSYEQYF. Here the CDR3 DNA reads TGTGCCACCAGCGGGACTAGGAGCTACGAGCAGTACTTC. The full variable domain, in which reference TRBV15 and TRBJ2-7 provide the parts outside the CDR3, is DAMVIQNPRYQVTQFGKPVTLSCSQTLNHNVMYWYQQKSSQAPKLLFHYYDKDFNNEADTPDNFQSRRPNTSFCFLDIRSPGLGDTAMYLCATSGTRSYEQYFGPGTRLTVT.

This clonotype was seen repeatedly, ten times or more. The rearrangement uses TRBV2 and TRBJ2-5; D not resolved. This CDR3 is 13 amino acids long. Germline V gene data show CDR1 as SNHLY and CDR2 as FYNNEI. The germline V and J ends were trimmed by 2 bases and 4 bases, with 8 bases remaining between them. This CDR3 reads CASSEWLGETQYF. CDR3 nucleotide sequence: TGTGCCAGCAGTGAATGGTTGGGAGAGACCCAGTACTTC.